The 23 T cell receptor beta chains below come from one sample, sequenced in a study of blood T cells in healthy people across ages. Alongside a J-beta primer mix, a sample-barcoded 5' primer served in a second PCR lasting about 7 to 11 cycles. MiXCR was run by TCRdb on the 5' RACE reads, yielding one entry per CDR3 protein. The profile shows some 1,800,000 distinct CDR3 sequences, about two fifths of them singletons. Sequenced input: blood. The source is a human donor in good health.

This chain joins TRBV12-3 or TRBV12-4 and TRBJ1-5, with unresolved D. The CDR3 runs to 15 residues. Trimming took 4 bases from V and 4 from J, leaving 14 bases between them. This chain's CDR3 is CASSSGQALNQPQHF. For the CDR3, the DNA is TGTGCCAGCAGTTCCGGGCAGGCCCTTAATCAGCCCCAGCATTTT.

The chain couples TRBV3-1 to TRBJ2-1; 9 nucleotides match TRBD2. This CDR3 has 16 amino acids. CDR1 is LGHDT, CDR2 YNNKEL, per germline (reference sequence). J was trimmed by 8 bases and V by 2 bases; bases with no gene match: 10. The CDR3 here is CASSQRRGGLKDEQFF. CDR3 coding DNA: TGTGCCAGCAGCCAACGGCGGGGGGGCCTCAAGGATGAGCAGTTCTTC.

The chain links TRBV27 to TRBJ2-1, with a possible D match to TRBD2 (7 bases). V lost 1 base, J lost 6 bases, and 22 bases lay in between. This CDR3 comprises 18 residues. From germline, CDR1 is MNHEY and CDR2 SMNVEV (reference sequence). CDR3 nucleotides: TGTGCCAGCAGTTTATTATGGGGGGGGACAATCACCCCCAATGAGCAGTTCTTC. Amino acids: CASSLLWGGTITPNEQFF.

A few counts support this clonotype. The V call is TRBV6-5, the J call TRBJ1-2, with D possibly TRBD1 on 5 matching bases. Between the trimmed V and J ends, which lost 10 bases and 7 bases, there was a span of 13 bases. CDR3 size: 11 residues. Germline CDR1 and CDR2: MNHEY and SVGAGI. The CDR3 DNA reads TGTGCCACATTCGGGGGGTCTGGCTACACCTTC. Translated, it gives CATFGGSGYTF.

In regard to this clonotype: This may be a read error, as it is one base from a much larger clone. Here the CDR3 DNA reads TGTGCCAGCAACTTAGACCCCCCCAACGTCCTGACTTTC. Its translation: CASNLDPPNVLTF. The chain employs TRBV7-6 and TRBJ2-6, with no clear D. The V gene's germline CDR1 is SGHVS and CDR2 FNYEAQ. The CDR3 sequence is 13 residues long.

The chain couples TRBV4-3 to TRBJ2-3; no clear D. From germline, CDR1 is LGHNA and CDR2 YSLEER. V was trimmed by 0 bases and J by 6 bases, leaving 10 bases between them. The CDR3 has 14 residues. The DNA for the CDR3 is TGCGCCAGCAGCCAAGATCGATTGGATGATACGCAGTATTTT. Protein: CASSQDRLDDTQYF.

The chain is built from TRBV5-1 and TRBJ2-1, with 8 nucleotides matching TRBD1. Germline V gives CDR1 SGHRS, CDR2 YFSETQ. This CDR3 spans 14 amino acids. V lost 2 bases and J lost 9; bases outside the gene matches: 7. The CDR3 coding sequence is TGCGCCAGCAGCTTAGCCGACAGGGGAGGTGAGCAGTTCTTC. Translated, it gives CASSLADRGGEQFF.

The V and J genes are TRBV20-1 and TRBJ2-2, with TRBD2 identical over 15 bases. Per germline, CDR1 DFQATT and CDR2 SNEGSKA (reference sequence). The J segment lost 6 bases and the V segment lost 3 bases, leaving 8 bases of the junction unmatched. The CDR3 runs 17 residues. The CDR3 loop is CSARDPGLAGGSGELFF. In DNA form, the CDR3 reads TGCAGTGCTAGGGATCCCGGACTAGCGGGGGGGTCCGGGGAGCTGTTTTTT.

This clonotype appeared many times. The rearrangement joins TRBV9 to TRBJ2-1; 9 bases fit TRBD2. The V segment lost 0 bases and the J segment 2 bases; nucleotides outside the gene matches: 6. The length of the CDR3 is 17 residues. Germline assignment: CDR1 SGDLS and CDR2 YYNGEE. The CDR3 DNA is TGTGCCAGCAGCGTAGGGGCGAGCGGGGGGCCCTACAATGAGCAGTTCTTC. It yields the protein CASSVGASGGPYNEQFF.

This clonotype was seen more than once but under ten times. V usage is TRBV6-6 and J usage is TRBJ2-5, with D hard to call. Between the trimmed V and J ends, which lost 0 bases and 3 bases, there was a span of 14 bases. From germline, CDR1 is MNHNY and CDR2 SVGAGI (reference sequence). This CDR3 region has 16 residues. This CDR3 reads CASSYSGPGTKETQYF. CDR3 in DNA: TGTGCCAGCAGTTACTCCGGCCCGGGCACAAAAGAGACCCAGTACTTC.

This clonotype came up many times. The chain is built from TRBV7-2 and TRBJ2-7, with D maybe TRBD1 (6 bases). The CDR3 loop spans 15 amino acids. Germline CDR1 SGHTA, CDR2 FQGNSA. Trimming took 1 base from V and 4 from J, leaving 14 bases between them. The CDR3 here is CASSLDPGHPYEQYF. The CDR3 coding sequence is TGTGCCAGCAGCTTAGACCCGGGACACCCTTACGAGCAGTACTTC.

A single count supports this clonotype. V usage is TRBV6-2 or TRBV6-3 and J usage is TRBJ1-1; D possibly corresponds to TRBD1 (5 bases). Trimming shortened V by 2 bases and J by 0 bases, and 13 bases separated the two germline ends. The CDR3 extends over 16 amino acids. CDR1 and CDR2 from the germline V gene are MNHEY and SVGEGT. The CDR3, as DNA: TGTGCCAGCAGTTACGGTCGTGGGGGATTGAACACTGAAGCTTTCTTT. Amino acid sequence: CASSYGRGGLNTEAFF.

The gene calls are TRBV20-1 and TRBJ1-3; TRBD1 aligns across 7 bases. The germline V gene has CDR1 DFQATT and CDR2 SNEGSKA (reference sequence). The CDR3 runs 15 residues. J lost 0 bases, V lost 2 bases, and 4 bases had no gene match. CDR3 bases: TGCAGTGCTAGAACCAACAGGGGCTCTGGAAACACCATATATTTT. Translation gives CSARTNRGSGNTIYF.

The chain links TRBV5-6 to TRBJ1-4; 10 bases line up with TRBD1. In germline, CDR1 is SGHDT, CDR2 YYEEEE. This CDR3 comprises 14 residues. Losses at the gene ends were 6 bases for V and 6 bases for J; bases not matched to a gene: 5. The CDR3 region is CASTTGTGDEKLFF. CDR3 coding DNA: TGTGCCAGCACCACCGGGACAGGGGATGAAAAACTGTTTTTT.

This chain links TRBV7-2 with TRBJ1-5; a possible D gene is TRBD1 (5 bases). Trimming shortened V by 1 base and J by 3 bases, and 13 bases separated the two germline ends. The CDR3 extends over 16 amino acids. CDR1 SGHTA and CDR2 FQGNSA come from the germline V gene. The CDR3 is CASSLVPGRYNQPQHF. CDR3 coding DNA: TGTGCCAGCAGCTTAGTCCCAGGGAGGTACAATCAGCCCCAGCATTTT. The entire variable domain, with the rest obtained from reference TRBV7-2 and TRBJ1-5, is as follows: GAGVSQSPSNKVTEKGKDVELRCDPISGHTALYWYRQSLGQGLEFLIYFQGNSAPDKSGLPSDRFSAERTGGSVSTLTIQRTQQEDSAVYLCASSLVPGRYNQPQHFGDGTRLSIL.

This clonotype has more than one count but fewer than ten. V gene TRBV2 combines with J gene TRBJ2-3; weak D call: TRBD2 (6 bases). V lost 3 bases and J 1 base, leaving 14 bases between the germline ends. The CDR3 contains 16 residues. The germline V gene encodes CDR1 SNHLY and CDR2 FYNNEI. The CDR3 DNA reads TGTGCCAGCAGTGAGGCCCTAGCGAAGGGCACAGATACGCAGTATTTT. It specifies CASSEALAKGTDTQYF.

This clonotype was seen only a few times. The chain links TRBV10-3 to TRBJ2-7; 7 positions match TRBD1. After removal of 4 bases from V and 4 bases from J, the junction contained 7 bases not matched to a gene. Germline V lookup: CDR1 ENHRY, CDR2 SYGVKD. This CDR3 contains 14 residues. The DNA for the CDR3 is TGTGCCATCAGTGGTCACGACAGGGTATACGAGCAGTACTTC. Encoded protein: CAISGHDRVYEQYF.

This chain joins TRBV5-1 and TRBJ2-1, with 7 nucleotides matching TRBD1. Matching the DNA end better, TRBJ2-7 makes the J call doubtful. The CDR3 loop spans 15 amino acids. Germline CDR1 and CDR2: SGHRS and YFSETQ. CDR3 region: CASSLEGTEYNEQYF. CDR3 DNA sequence: TGCGCCAGCAGCTTGGAGGGGACAGAGTACAATGAGCAGTACTTC.

This clonotype was observed a handful of times. The chain combines TRBV12-3 or TRBV12-4 with TRBJ1-2; 11 nucleotides line up with TRBD1. The V and J ends lost 6 bases and 6 bases, in that order; junction bases with no gene match: 6. CDR3 length: 14 amino acids. This CDR3 is CASSWQGQGDGYTF. Written as DNA, the CDR3 is TGTGCCAGCAGCTGGCAGGGACAGGGGGATGGCTACACCTTC.

This rearrangement joins TRBV28 to TRBJ1-5, with TRBD1 identical over 9 bases. The CDR3 covers 15 residues. CDR1 is MDHEN and CDR2 is SYDVKM in the germline V gene. V lost 9 bases and J lost 2; bases outside the gene matches: 8. The CDR3 bases are TGTGCCAGTAAGTGGACAGGGGATGGCAATCAGCCCCAGCATTTT. This translates into CASKWTGDGNQPQHF.

This clonotype appeared a single time. This sequence joins TRBV9 and TRBJ1-1, with D perhaps matching TRBD1 (6 bases). Trimming took off 3 bases at V and 4 bases at J, with 16 bases between the two ends. The length of the CDR3 is 15 residues. CDR1 is SGDLS, CDR2 YYNGEE, per germline. CDR3 sequence: CASSATGGLTTEAFF. CDR3 in DNA: TGTGCCAGCAGCGCGACGGGGGGGCTTACCACTGAAGCTTTCTTT. Full variable domain (remainder filled in from reference TRBV9 and TRBJ1-1): DSGVTQTPKHLITATGQRVTLRCSPRSGDLSVYWYQQSLDQGLQFLIQYYNGEERAKGNILERFSAQQFPDLHSELNLSSLELGDSALYFCASSATGGLTTEAFFGQGTRLTVV.

With regard to this clonotype: One end of the junction varies from germline; a read error may be responsible. This rearrangement joins TRBV18 to TRBJ2-7; 7 bases match TRBD1. The V gene's germline CDR1 is KGHSH and CDR2 LQKENI. The CDR3 is 16 residues long. CDR3: CASSSDRAHNSHEQYF. The CDR3 region has the DNA TGTGCCAGCTCGTCCGACAGGGCGCATAACTCCCACGAGCAGTACTTC.

DNA for the CDR3: TGTGCCAGCAGCTTGAAGGCCGACACTGAAGCTTTCTTT. Encoded protein: CASSLKADTEAFF. The chain combines TRBV7-9 with TRBJ1-1; D is uncertain. CDR1 is SEHNR and CDR2 is FQNEAQ in the germline V gene (reference sequence). Trimming removed 3 bases at V and 3 bases at J, with 8 bases between. The CDR3 covers 13 residues. The full variable domain, its missing parts supplied by reference TRBV7-9 and TRBJ1-1, is DTGVSQNPRHKITKRGQNVTFRCDPISEHNRLYWYRQTLGQGPEFLTYFQNEAQLEKSRLLSDRFSAERPKGSFSTLEIQRTEQGDSAMYLCASSLKADTEAFFGQGTRLTVV.